Only a few counts were recorded for the clone carrying this TCR beta chain. This CDR3 is 16 amino acids long. These data originate in a study of blood T cells in healthy people across ages. Sample-barcoded 5' priming and a J-beta primer mix drove a second PCR of roughly 6 to 12 cycles. One entry per CDR3 protein, called by TCRdb with MiXCR from the 5' RACE reads. The table lists hundreds of thousands of distinct CDR3 sequences, about 27% of them singletons. This sample was also put to use in a study of T cells of mothers and their children. That investigation notes: For the second PCR, the M1S primer put in sample barcodes and 2-4 random nucleotides.

This sequence was found in a boy aged 2-15 years in good health. The sample consisted of blood. The genes are TRBV21-1 and TRBJ1-4. TRBV21-1 is annotated as a pseudogene. This chain's CDR3 is CASSKFRPHTNEKLFF. CDR3 sequence (DNA): TGTGCCAGCAGCAAATTTCGGCCGCACACTAATGAAAAACTGTTTTTT.